This T cell receptor (beta chain) was identified in a study of blood T cell repertoires in COVID-19. Study-wide background: Samples came from the United States, Italy and Spain, spanning acute and convalescent COVID-19.

In the original workflow: From reference gene primer amplification, estimates of nucleated cell counts were derived. Clones were read by immunoSEQ multiplex PCR, and TCRdb kept only the in-frame ones, dropping some. Clone size and V and J calls were adopted from that table, with D and trimming inferred from the DNA. The sample records approximately 230,000 clones, about 80% being singletons. This clonotype originated in an elderly man with acute or convalescent COVID-19. Sample: peripheral blood.

This CDR3 reads CASRTGAVGDEQYF. CDR3 coding DNA: TGTGCCAGCAGAACAGGGGCCGTCGGCGACGAGCAGTACTTC. The genes are TRBV27 and TRBJ2-7; 7 bases align to TRBD1. The CDR3 contains 14 residues. Germline lookup yields CDR1 MNHEY and CDR2 SMNVEV (reference sequence). Unmatched junction bases numbered 10, after V lost 6 bases and J lost 5 bases.